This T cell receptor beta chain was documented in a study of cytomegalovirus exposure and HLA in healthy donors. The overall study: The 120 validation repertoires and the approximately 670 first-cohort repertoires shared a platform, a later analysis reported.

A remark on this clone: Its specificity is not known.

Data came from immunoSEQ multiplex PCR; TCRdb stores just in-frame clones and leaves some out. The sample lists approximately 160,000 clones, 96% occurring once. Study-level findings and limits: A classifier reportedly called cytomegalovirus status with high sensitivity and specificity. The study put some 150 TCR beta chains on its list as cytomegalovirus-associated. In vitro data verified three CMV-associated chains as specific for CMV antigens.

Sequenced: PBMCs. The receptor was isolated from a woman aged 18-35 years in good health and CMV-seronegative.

The CDR3, as DNA: TGTGCCAGCAGCGTAGATGGAGGGTCCTACGAGCAGTACTTC. It specifies CASSVDGGSYEQYF. V usage is TRBV9 and J usage is TRBJ2-7, with TRBD2 as a possible D gene (6 bases). The CDR3 has 14 amino acids. From germline, CDR1 is SGDLS and CDR2 YYNGEE. V was pared by 0 bases and J by 1 base, with 8 bases between.